The T cell receptor (beta chain) under discussion was sequenced for a study of T cells in localized non-small cell lung cancer. Germline V gene data show CDR1 as MNHEY and CDR2 as SMNVEV (reference sequence). The CDR3 has 13 residues. V was pared by 2 bases and J by 1 base, with 5 bases between. TCRdb's copy holds only in-frame clones and misses some; the assay was immunoSEQ multiplex PCR. The sample contains some 30,000 clones, around 90% of which appear only once. Note on this clone: The antigen is not known.

Study observations and caveats: Adjacent lung tissue had a median roughly 52 of the top 100 clones found in the tumor. Of the tissues analyzed, uninvolved adjacent lung showed maximal T cell clonality, greater than tumor.

Sequenced material: PBMCs, taken before any cancer treatment. The clonotype comes from a man aged 40-75 years with stage II lung adenocarcinoma. The V gene is TRBV27, the J gene TRBJ1-1; perhaps TRBD1 as D (5 bases). CDR3 DNA sequence: TGTGCCAGCAGTTTAGGGGGGAACACTGAAGCTTTCTTT. Protein sequence: CASSLGGNTEAFF.